This TCR beta chain was sequenced for a study of T cell responses to AZD1222 COVID-19 vaccine. Using immunoSEQ multiplex PCR, the repertoire was profiled, and TCRdb retains in-frame clones only, with some absent. The data contain over 100,000 clones, 86% of them seen just once; the ten biggest clones take up approximately 3%. The CDR3 has 15 residues. From germline, CDR1 is PRHDT and CDR2 FYEKMQ (reference sequence). V was shortened by 5 bases and J by 2 bases, with 13 bases between the two germline ends. The chain joins TRBV13 to TRBJ2-1; possibly TRBD1 for D (6 bases). The sequencing here drew on peripheral blood, taken 28 days after the second dose of the MenACWY control vaccine. The receptor's source is an adult who received the MenACWY meningococcal vaccine as a control. CDR3 region: CASSLDRPPYNEQFF. The CDR3 nucleotides read TGTGCCAGCAGCCTAGACAGGCCCCCCTACAATGAGCAGTTCTTC.